This TCR beta chain was sequenced for a study of blood T cells in healthy people across ages. With 4 bases clipped from V and 0 bases from J, the junction kept 9 bases outside the gene matches. This CDR3 spans 18 amino acids. Looked up from germline, CDR1 is LNHNV and CDR2 is YYDKDF (reference sequence). It was with a sample-barcoded 5' primer and a J-beta primer mix that a second PCR of roughly 7 to 12 cycles was run. TCRdb reprocessed the 5' RACE reads via MiXCR and lists one record per CDR3 protein. The table has fewer than 2,000,000 distinct CDR3 sequences, about 35% seen once. This chain uses TRBV15 with TRBJ2-3; 11 nucleotides line up with TRBD2. Specimen: blood. This clonotype originated in a woman under 40 in good health. CDR3 nucleotides: TGTGCCACCAGCAAGTCTAGCGGGAGGCGTTTTAGCACAGATACGCAGTATTTT. Its protein product is CATSKSSGRRFSTDTQYF.